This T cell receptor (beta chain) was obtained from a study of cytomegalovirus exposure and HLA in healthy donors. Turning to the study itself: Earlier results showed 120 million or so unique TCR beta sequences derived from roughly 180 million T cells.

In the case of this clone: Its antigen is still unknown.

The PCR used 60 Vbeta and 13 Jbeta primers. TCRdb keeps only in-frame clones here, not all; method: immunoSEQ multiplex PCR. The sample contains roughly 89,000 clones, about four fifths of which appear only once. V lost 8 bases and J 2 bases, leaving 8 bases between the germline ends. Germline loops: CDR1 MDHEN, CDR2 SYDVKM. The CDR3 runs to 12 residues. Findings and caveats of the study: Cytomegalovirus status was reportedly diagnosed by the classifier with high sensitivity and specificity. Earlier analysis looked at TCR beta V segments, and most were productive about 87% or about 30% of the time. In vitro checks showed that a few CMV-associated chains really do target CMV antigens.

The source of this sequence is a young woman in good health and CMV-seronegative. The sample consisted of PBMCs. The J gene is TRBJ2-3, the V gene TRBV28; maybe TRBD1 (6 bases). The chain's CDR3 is CASGGATDTQYF. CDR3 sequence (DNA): TGTGCCAGCGGGGGCGCCACAGATACGCAGTATTTT.